This T cell receptor (beta chain) emerged from a study of tumor-infiltrating lymphocytes in primary liver carcinoma (dated by TCRdb to 2016 to 2017). For context, the study as a whole: Of the five patients, three men and two women aged 30 to 69 years, four had hepatocellular carcinoma and one had combined HCC and intrahepatic cholangiocarcinoma. The tumors of the five patients were staged as T1-T3 N0M0, with maximum diameters ranging from roughly 4.2 to 10 cm. Samples yielded roughly 3.5 to 8 million productive TCRbeta reads; read depth did not differ significantly between tissue types. For each liver tumor, the study sampled five regions along with adjacent normal tissue and blood, and applied TCRbeta repertoire sequencing, expression microarrays and whole-exome sequencing. A total of about 35 specimens from 5 patients underwent TCRbeta repertoire sequencing, comprising around 25 tumor regions, 5 adjacent noncancerous liver tissues and 5 peripheral blood samples. To link TCRbeta repertoire diversity to the local molecular phenotype, the 25 or so tumor region samples were profiled with Agilent mRNA microarrays. Technical replicate repertoires showed high reproducibility, with mean shared-clone rates about 0.91 and correlation coefficients above 0.95. Results and caveats for the whole study, not just this receptor: Only four or five patients were included in the study, and the authors note that the findings should be validated in a larger study. Comparison of CD4+ and CD8+ T cell repertoires was precluded by the use of bulk unsorted samples. A significantly larger repertoire fraction was made up by the top 250 clones in tumors than in blood (p = 0.039). Pairs of tumor regions showed greater repertoire overlap (mean about 36%) than tumor-adjacent pairs (roughly 17%) or tumor-blood pairs (around 15%), which is consistent with antigen-driven expansion. Only the TCR beta chain was sequenced, which likely underestimates true repertoire diversity because unpaired alpha chains were not captured. Only about 8-24% of top clones were present in all five regions of a tumor, suggesting spatial heterogeneity of tumor-infiltrating T cells.

Using a constant-region primer and ProtoScript II reverse transcriptase, TCRbeta-specific cDNA was reverse-transcribed from around 500 ng total RNA. Three nested multiplex PCR rounds, following a slightly modified ARM-PCR procedure, were used to build the TCRbeta libraries. The first two PCR rounds used multiplex TRBV1-TRBV30 forward primers with a Cbeta reverse primer, each for about 10 cycles. A final 25-cycle PCR with Deep VentR polymerase added sample barcodes and Illumina adapters. Before sequencing, amplicons of 200-500 bp were purified from gel using a QIAquick gel extraction kit. TCRbeta amplicons were sequenced on an Illumina HiSeq 2500 with 250-bp paired-end reads. As for the authors' bioinformatics: Reads were quality-trimmed with Trimmomatic v0.33, and paired reads were merged with FLASH v1.2.11 to recover full CDR3 sequences. MiGEC v1.2.1b assigned V, D and J germline segments to the rearranged TCRbeta sequences. Clonotype statistics, along with Shannon-Wiener diversity indices, were calculated using VDJtools v1.0.0. Except for diversity analysis, only the 250 most abundant clonotypes of each sample were used in subsequent analyses to reduce sampling bias. TCRdb reprocessed the public reads (quality trimming at Q25 with fastp, clone calling with MiXCR) and kept in-frame beta chains. One record per CDR3 amino acid sequence lists the most common genes and DNA. TCRdb, rather than the study authors, made the V and J calls. In this sample the table shows under 45,000 distinct CDR3 sequences, roughly 70% of which occur a single time. Of the sample, 15% to 20% is held by the ten largest clones.

Regarding this clonotype: Its cognate antigen has yet to be identified. The junction shows a germline mismatch at one end, possibly a read error.

Without any cell sorting, total RNA and DNA were co-extracted from about 20-30 mg of bulk tissue using the AllPrep DNA/RNA mini kit. Between late 2015 and 2016, a few patients in China with histopathologically diagnosed primary liver carcinoma had surgical resection. At the time of sampling, the patients were treatment-naive and had chronic HBV infection. Each tumor was sampled at five spatially separated regions: the superior, inferior, left-lateral and right-lateral poles and the tumor centre. More than 80% viable tumor cells were found by histology in every tumor sample. Fresh tumor and adjacent tissue pieces were bisected, with one half stored in RNAlater at -80 degrees C and the other half sent for histology. For CDR1 and CDR2, the germline V gene (reference sequence) lists SGHKS and YYEKEE. Including cysteine and phenylalanine, the CDR3 has 13 amino acids. Only the CDR3 portion is preserved as DNA: 39 bases, with reading frame beginning at the first base.

Sequencing was done on a sample of liver tumor tissue from sampling region 4. Interpreted using the paper, the cell subset or site label stands for: tumor region T4, right-lateral pole. The receptor comes from a middle-aged man with primary liver carcinoma and hepatitis B virus infection. This chain joins TRBV5-5 to TRBJ2-1; the D gene assignment is ambiguous. The CDR3 protein: CSSSNRTGNEQFF. The nucleotides read TGTTCCAGCAGCAACCGAACGGGCAATGAGCAATTCTTC.